One sample yielded the 19 T cell receptor beta chains listed below, sequenced in a study of regulatory T cells in long-lasting Graves disease (dated by TCRdb to the early 2020s). The receptor library was made with multiplex PCR. TCRdb shows the sequencer as Illumina HiSeq 4000. To build TCR beta libraries, CDR3 regions were amplified by Arm-PCR using iRepertoire HTBI primers. TCRdb redid the processing of the public reads, applying fastp at Q25 and MiXCR, and retained in-frame beta chains. When rows share a CDR3 protein, they turn into one entry using the most common DNA and genes. This sample lists about 560,000 distinct CDR3 sequences; roughly 16% were detected once. Jointly, the top ten make up more than 10% of the sample. This specimen's time point label, per the study, means: newly diagnosed GD, antithyroid drugs for less than 3 months. RNA was extracted from PBMCs in TRIzol for both TCR sequencing and RNA sequencing.

These data are also associated with another study on T cells in Graves' hyperthyroidism and ophthalmopathy.

The source material was peripheral blood mononuclear cells (PBMCs), sampled at new diagnosis, from a patient treated with antithyroid drugs. The receptors derive from a young man with Graves disease. Donor details come from another sample of the same person, matched by shared clones.

This clonotype was seen ten or more times. The chain uses TRBV11-3 and TRBJ2-3; 11 bases are shared with TRBD2. The CDR3 is 17 amino acids. V was clipped by 2 bases and J by 2 bases; unmatched bases: 6. The germline V gene has CDR1 SGHNT and CDR2 YENEEA. This CDR3 is CASSLSGTSGYTDTQYF. CDR3 in DNA: TGTGCCAGCAGCTTATCGGGGACTAGCGGATACACAGATACGCAGTATTTT.

This clonotype was found a few times. The V call is TRBV4-2, the J call TRBJ1-1; a weak D match, TRBD1 (5 bases). The CDR3 runs 15 residues. Germline CDR1 reads LGHNA; CDR2 reads YNFKEQ. Between the trimmed V and J ends, which lost 0 bases and 3 bases, there was a span of 11 bases. CDR3 DNA sequence: TGTGCCAGCAGCCAAGACTTGTCCAGGGACACTGAAGCTTTCTTT. Translation gives CASSQDLSRDTEAFF.

This clonotype was seen repeatedly, ten times or more. V and J are TRBV15 and TRBJ2-1, with TRBD2 matching 10 bases. Germline V gene sequence: CDR1 LNHNV, CDR2 YYDKDF (reference sequence). The CDR3 extends over 17 amino acids. With 0 bases clipped from V and 2 bases from J, the junction kept 4 bases outside the gene matches. In nucleotides, the CDR3 is TGTGCCACCAGCAGAGAAAGCAGCGGGAGGGCCTACAATGAGCAGTTCTTC. Amino acids: CATSRESSGRAYNEQFF.

V usage is TRBV6-2 or TRBV6-3 and J usage is TRBJ1-1; no definite D call. This CDR3 region has 15 residues. Germline-derived CDR1 and CDR2 are MNHEY and SVGEGT. V lost 2 bases and J lost 5, with 15 bases in between. CDR3 sequence reads: CASSYLGRTSTEAFF. The CDR3, as DNA: TGTGCCAGCAGTTACCTAGGGAGAACTTCGACTGAAGCTTTCTTT.

The V and J genes are TRBV2 and TRBJ1-6; 7 bases agree with TRBD1. Unmatched junction bases numbered 12, after V lost 4 bases and J lost 3 bases. Germline loops: CDR1 SNHLY, CDR2 FYNNEI. This CDR3 has 18 amino acids. CDR3 coding DNA: TGTGCCAGCAGTGTAAATCAGGGGGGAACGTTCTATAATTCACCCCTCCACTTT. Amino acid sequence: CASSVNQGGTFYNSPLHF.

This clonotype occurred a few times. The chain joins TRBV5-6 to TRBJ2-7; possible D gene TRBD2, 5 bases. Germline CDR1 SGHDT, CDR2 YYEEEE. The CDR3 is 14 amino acids. V was clipped by 2 bases and J by 0 bases, with 9 bases between them. In nucleotides, the CDR3 is TGTGCCAGCAGCTTCGGGATCAGCTCCTACGAGCAGTACTTC. It yields the protein CASSFGISSYEQYF.

This clonotype has at least ten counts. The CDR3 DNA is TGTGCCAGCAATGTTAAAGCAAGAGAGCAGTACTTC. Translated, it gives CASNVKAREQYF. The chain has TRBV28 and TRBJ2-7, with D unclear. Germline lookup yields CDR1 MDHEN and CDR2 SYDVKM. Trimming pared 7 bases from V and 7 bases from J, leaving 14 bases between. The CDR3 is made up of 12 amino acids. Combining the CDR3 with reference TRBV28 and TRBJ2-7 gives the whole variable domain DVKVTQSSRYLVKRTGEKVFLECVQDMDHENMFWYRQDPGLGLRLIYFSYDVKMKEKGDIPEGYSVSREKKERFSLILESASTNQTSMYLCASNVKAREQYFGPGTRLTVT.

This chain joins TRBV11-1 and TRBJ2-7; no reliable D call. V was pared by 5 bases and J by 2 bases, with 13 bases between. The CDR3 contains 14 residues. Germline CDR1 and CDR2: SGHAT and FQDESV (reference sequence). CDR3 DNA sequence: TGTGCCAGCAGCCCGAGCCGGGTCACCTACGAGCAGTACTTC. Residues: CASSPSRVTYEQYF. Filled out from reference TRBV11-1 and TRBJ2-7, the complete variable domain reads EAEVAQSPRYKITEKSQAVAFWCDPISGHATLYWYRQILGQGPELLVQFQDESVVDDSQLPKDRFSAERLKGVDSTLKIQPAELGDSAMYLCASSPSRVTYEQYFGPGTRLTVT.

This clonotype was counted between two and nine times. V is TRBV28 and J is TRBJ1-2; D is unclear. The V and J ends lost 4 bases and 8 bases respectively, with 17 bases between them. The CDR3 loop spans 14 amino acids. Germline-derived CDR1 and CDR2 are MDHEN and SYDVKM. The CDR3 sequence: CASSWRVSSRGYTF. In DNA form, the CDR3 reads TGTGCCAGCAGTTGGCGGGTCTCCTCTCGGGGCTACACCTTC.

This clonotype occurred many times. The chain uses TRBV7-2 and TRBJ2-7, with a tentative D call TRBD2 (6 bases). V was clipped by 5 bases and J by 5 bases, with 16 bases between them. Germline assignment: CDR1 SGHTA and CDR2 FQGNSA. CDR3 length equals 14 residues. The DNA for the CDR3 is TGTGCCAGCAGCCCAAGGTGGGGGAGGAACGAGCAGTACTTC. Translated: CASSPRWGRNEQYF.

In its sample, this clonotype was seen a few times. V usage is TRBV7-2 and J usage is TRBJ1-5, with D uncertain. The CDR3 runs 14 residues. Germline-derived CDR1 and CDR2 are SGHTA and FQGNSA. Trimming pared 5 bases from V and 6 bases from J, leaving 14 bases between. The CDR3 spells CASSPPEVGQPQHF. In DNA, the CDR3 is TGTGCCAGCAGCCCACCGGAGGTGGGTCAGCCCCAGCATTTT.

This clonotype turned up a few times. This chain uses TRBV6-5 with TRBJ1-1; D is undetermined. The CDR3 totals 16 residues. V was trimmed by 0 bases and J by 3 bases, leaving 14 bases between them. The germline V gene encodes CDR1 MNHEY and CDR2 SVGAGI. This CDR3 is CASSYSKGGDYTEAFF. The CDR3 DNA is TGTGCCAGCAGTTACTCTAAGGGCGGGGATTACACTGAAGCTTTCTTT.

In this sample, this clonotype turned up many times. The chain links TRBV28 to TRBJ1-5; TRBD1 might be the D (6 bases). The CDR3 runs 13 residues. V was clipped by 8 bases and J by 2 bases, with 10 bases between them. Looked up from germline, CDR1 is MDHEN and CDR2 is SYDVKM. This CDR3 reads CASQGIGNQPQHF. The CDR3 DNA reads TGTGCCAGCCAGGGGATTGGCAATCAGCCCCAGCATTTT. Full variable domain (remainder filled in from reference TRBV28 and TRBJ1-5): DVKVTQSSRYLVKRTGEKVFLECVQDMDHENMFWYRQDPGLGLRLIYFSYDVKMKEKGDIPEGYSVSREKKERFSLILESASTNQTSMYLCASQGIGNQPQHFGDGTRLSIL.

The chain joins TRBV12-3 or TRBV12-4 to TRBJ2-7; TRBD1 matches 9 bases. V shed 5 bases, J shed 3 bases, and the junction held 8 bases outside the gene matches. The CDR3 has 15 residues. The CDR3 loop is CASSRPGTGIYEQYF. CDR3 sequence (DNA): TGTGCCAGCAGTAGACCCGGGACAGGGATCTACGAGCAGTACTTC.

The V and J genes are TRBV30 and TRBJ2-3; tentatively, D is TRBD1 or TRBD2 (5 bases each). Germline CDR1 is GTSNPN and CDR2 is SVGIG (reference sequence). CDR3 length equals 17 residues. Deletions cut 1 base from V and 1 base from J, with 18 bases between. CDR3 in DNA: TGTGCCTGGAGTGCTATGGGACGGACCCTCGGCACAGATACGCAGTATTTT. Translated: CAWSAMGRTLGTDTQYF.

Note on this clonotype: Since a much larger clone is just one base distant, this may be a read error. The V call is TRBV10-3, the J call TRBJ2-1; D is uncertain. Germline V lookup: CDR1 ENHRY, CDR2 SYGVKD. The CDR3 spans 15 residues. V gave up 0 bases and J gave up 7 bases, with 13 bases separating them. CDR3 nucleotides: TGTGCCATCAGTGAGTCGGAAGGGATCGGGAATGAGCAGTTCTTC. Its protein product is CAISESEGIGNEQFF.

The V call is TRBV18, the J call TRBJ2-3, with no clear D. The germline V gene has CDR1 KGHSH and CDR2 LQKENI. CDR3 size: 11 residues. The germline V and J ends were trimmed by 3 bases and 8 bases, with 6 bases remaining between them. CDR3 amino acids: CASSPSGTQYF. The CDR3 DNA reads TGTGCCAGCTCACCCTCAGGTACGCAGTATTTT.

This clonotype occurred a few times. This rearrangement joins TRBV27 to TRBJ1-4, with D tentatively TRBD1 (6 bases). Trimming left V 0 bases short and J 7 bases short, with 15 bases between. CDR1 MNHEY and CDR2 SMNVEV come from the germline V gene (reference sequence). The CDR3 covers 16 residues. The CDR3 bases are TGTGCCAGCAGTTTATCGAGGGGGGTAAAAGGTGAAAAACTGTTTTTT. It encodes CASSLSRGVKGEKLFF.

This sequence joins TRBV3-1 and TRBJ2-1; D may be TRBD2 (5 bases). Between the trimmed V and J ends, which lost 2 bases and 8 bases, there was a span of 13 bases. The germline gives CDR1 LGHDT, CDR2 YNNKEL (reference sequence). The CDR3 sequence is 14 residues long. CDR3 nucleotides: TGTGCCAGCAGCCAATTCTCGGTGAGGGATGAGCAGTTCTTC. It translates to CASSQFSVRDEQFF.